The 17 T cell receptor beta chains presented below share a single source sample, sequenced in a study of T cell repertoires in cytomegalovirus infection (dated by TCRdb to between 2017 and 2020). Sequencing was performed on an Illumina HiSeq 1500. TCRdb reworked the public reads: Q25 trimming with fastp, MiXCR clone assembly, productive beta chains retained. Every distinct CDR3 protein forms one entry, paired with its most common genes and DNA. The sample profile shows roughly 310,000 distinct CDR3 sequences; 17% of them were found once. About 12% of the sample goes to the ten largest clones. Material: PBMCs. These receptors were obtained from a human donor in good health (CMV status not recorded). Some clones in this sample may be carry-over from other donors' samples.

Note on this clonotype: This may come from a read error, since a much larger clone is one base off. The V gene is TRBV6-2 or TRBV6-3, the J gene TRBJ1-3, with 9 bases that match TRBD1. CDR1 and CDR2 (germline): MNHEY, SVGEGT. The CDR3 has 16 residues. In DNA form, the CDR3 reads TGTGCCAGCAGGCGGACAGGGGATTACTCTGGAATCACCATATATTTT. It yields the protein CASRRTGDYSGITIYF.

The CDR3 bases are TGTGCCAGCAGCGAGGGCACTGGGTGGGGGATGGAGACCCAGTACTTC. This encodes CASSEGTGWGMETQYF. The gene calls are TRBV2 and TRBJ2-5; D is perhaps TRBD1 or TRBD2 (5 bases each). V lost 6 bases and J lost 5, with 22 bases in between. The CDR3 is 16 residues long. Germline-derived CDR1 and CDR2 are SNHLY and FYNNEI.

This clonotype was counted at least ten times. The V call is TRBV28, the J call TRBJ2-1; tentative D call: TRBD2 (6 bases). The germline V gene has CDR1 MDHEN and CDR2 SYDVKM. The CDR3 consists of 14 residues. Trimming stripped 6 bases from V and 8 bases from J, with 17 bases between. The CDR3 sequence is CASSYDRGGDEQFF. CDR3 sequence (DNA): TGTGCCAGCAGCTACGACCGGGGAGGTGATGAGCAGTTCTTC.

This clonotype has ten or more counts. This rearrangement joins TRBV2 to TRBJ1-5; D is unresolved. Trimming took off 2 bases at V and 1 base at J, with 6 bases between the two ends. The length of the CDR3 is 14 residues. Germline V gene lookup returns CDR1 SNHLY and CDR2 FYNNEI. CDR3 region: CASSESRSNQPQHF. The DNA for the CDR3 is TGTGCCAGCAGTGAATCCAGGAGCAATCAGCCCCAGCATTTT.

This clonotype appeared many times. The V and J genes are TRBV6-6 and TRBJ2-7, with 7 bases identical to TRBD1. This CDR3 comprises 14 residues. V lost 6 bases, J lost 0 bases, and 5 bases stayed unmatched. Germline V gene data show CDR1 as MNHNY and CDR2 as SVGAGI (reference sequence). The DNA of the CDR3 is TGTGCCAGCAGATGGACAGGCCGCTCCTACGAGCAGTACTTC. Protein: CASRWTGRSYEQYF.

Only a few counts were recorded for this clonotype. The rearrangement uses TRBV20-1 and TRBJ1-6; D uncertain. This CDR3 is built from 17 residues. V shed 0 bases and J shed 9 bases, with 21 bases lying between them. Germline lookup yields CDR1 DFQATT and CDR2 SNEGSKA (reference sequence). In DNA form, the CDR3 reads TGCAGTGCTAGAGATTCCCTAAGTGAGGAGAGAGGTTCACCCCTCCACTTT. Its translation: CSARDSLSEERGSPLHF.

The V gene is TRBV7-6, the J gene TRBJ1-5; perhaps TRBD1 as D (5 bases). Between the trimmed V and J ends, which lost 5 bases and 3 bases, there was a span of 11 bases. Germline assignment: CDR1 SGHVS and CDR2 FNYEAQ. This CDR3 has 14 amino acids. The CDR3 nucleotides read TGTGCCAGCAGCCGGCCAGGGAACAATCAGCCCCAGCATTTT. It is translated as CASSRPGNNQPQHF.

Only a few counts were recorded for this clonotype. The chain couples TRBV5-1 to TRBJ1-5, with 7 bases identical to TRBD1. CDR3 length: 15 amino acids. V lost 4 bases, J lost 4 bases, and 8 bases stayed unmatched. The germline CDR1 and CDR2 sequences are SGHRS and YFSETQ. CDR3: CASSAWDSKNQPQHF. CDR3 DNA: TGCGCCAGCAGCGCCTGGGACAGTAAGAATCAGCCCCAGCATTTT.

This clonotype was recorded a few times. The chain employs TRBV12-3 or TRBV12-4 and TRBJ2-5; D gene ambiguous. Trimming took off 4 bases at V and 5 bases at J, with 8 bases between the two ends. This CDR3 is 12 amino acids long. This CDR3 reads CASSSIPETQYF. The CDR3 DNA reads TGTGCCAGCAGTTCCATTCCGGAGACCCAGTACTTC.

This clonotype was detected only a few times. The V call is TRBV6-1, the J call TRBJ2-3; D uncertain. The CDR3 spans 13 residues. Trimming shortened V by 1 base and J by 5 bases, and 7 bases separated the two germline ends. The germline CDR1 and CDR2 sequences are MNHNS and SASEGT. The DNA of the CDR3 is TGTGCCAGCAGTGAAGAGGGCAAAGATACGCAGTATTTT. This encodes CASSEEGKDTQYF.

This clonotype was picked up a small number of times. The rearrangement uses TRBV5-1 and TRBJ2-1, with D maybe TRBD2 (5 bases). Trimming took 4 bases from V and 7 from J, leaving 15 bases between them. The CDR3 runs to 14 residues. CDR1 and CDR2 (germline): SGHRS, YFSETQ. The CDR3, as DNA: TGCGCCAGCAGCCCCGGTCCGGGGATGAATGAGCAGTTCTTC. Protein: CASSPGPGMNEQFF.

This clonotype was seen repeatedly, ten times or more. The J gene is TRBJ1-5, the V gene TRBV6-1, with 8 bases fitting TRBD1. Trimming at V came to 5 bases and at J to 7 bases, leaving 10 bases not matched to a gene. The CDR3 extends over 15 amino acids. The germline V gene has CDR1 MNHNS and CDR2 SASEGT. The CDR3 nucleotides read TGTGCCAGCAGTACCCGAGGGACAGGCAGACAGCCCCAGCATTTT. Translation gives CASSTRGTGRQPQHF.

This clonotype was seen many times. This sequence joins TRBV12-3 or TRBV12-4 and TRBJ2-7, with a possible D match to TRBD2 (6 bases). This CDR3 spans 14 amino acids. V lost 7 bases and J lost 0, with 13 bases in between. The CDR3 reads CASTTGTGSYEQYF. CDR3 bases: TGTGCCAGCACCACCGGGACTGGCTCCTACGAGCAGTACTTC.

This clonotype was seen a few times. V gene TRBV19 combines with J gene TRBJ2-5; D perhaps matches TRBD1 (6 bases). Germline assignment: CDR1 LNHDA and CDR2 SQIVND (reference sequence). The V and J ends lost 4 bases and 4 bases respectively, with 16 bases between them. The CDR3 runs 15 residues. The CDR3 sequence: CASSSLRGAGETQYF. The CDR3 coding sequence is TGTGCCAGTAGTAGCCTCAGGGGCGCCGGAGAGACCCAGTACTTC.

This clonotype was counted only a few times. The CDR3 DNA reads as TGCAGTGCAGGCATTCCACCCTTGAACACTGAAGCTTTCTTT. This sequence encodes CSAGIPPLNTEAFF. The V gene is TRBV20-1, the J gene TRBJ1-1, with D unclear. Germline values: CDR1 DFQATT, CDR2 SNEGSKA (reference sequence). The CDR3 is made up of 14 amino acids. The V gene lost 6 bases and the J gene lost 0 bases, with 14 bases spanning the gap.

This clonotype has a count of ten or more. The V and J genes are TRBV11-2 and TRBJ2-7; possible D gene TRBD2, 6 bases. Germline V gives CDR1 SGHAT, CDR2 FQNNGV. The CDR3 runs to 12 residues. The V end was cut by 7 bases, the J end by 3 bases, with 10 bases between. CDR3: CASTSEGYEQYF. In DNA, the CDR3 is TGTGCCAGCACCTCGGAGGGCTACGAGCAGTACTTC.

This clonotype was detected once. The chain is built from TRBV20-1 and TRBJ2-5, with a tentative D call TRBD2 (6 bases). CDR3 length equals 13 residues. From germline, CDR1 is DFQATT and CDR2 SNEGSKA (reference sequence). With 5 bases removed from V and 5 bases from J, the gap between germline ends came to 15 bases. Here the CDR3 reads CSAVGGESETQYF. The DNA of the CDR3 is TGCAGTGCTGTCGGCGGGGAGTCGGAGACCCAGTACTTC.